These 17 T cell receptor beta chains were all obtained from the same sample, sequenced in a study of regulatory T cells in long-lasting Graves disease. Regarding time point: newly diagnosed GD, antithyroid drugs for less than 3 months. RNA isolated from PBMCs was used to make the TCR library. Construction of the TCR beta libraries employed iRepertoire HTBI primers in conjunction with Arm-PCR of CDR3 regions. TCRdb analysed the multiplex PCR reads with MiXCR anew, one entry per CDR3 protein. The data show 200,000 to 250,000 distinct CDR3 sequences, roughly 18% seen once. This sample comprised peripheral blood mononuclear cells (PBMCs), obtained at new diagnosis, from a patient treated with antithyroid drugs. These receptor sequences come from a female donor with Graves disease.

This clonotype was detected ten times or more. V and J are TRBV10-1 and TRBJ1-5; a weak D match, TRBD1 (6 bases). V shed 11 bases and J shed 7 bases, with 15 bases lying between them. Per germline, CDR1 WNHNN and CDR2 SYGVQD (reference sequence). This CDR3 has 12 residues. The CDR3 loop is CAGSDSSQPQHF. The CDR3 nucleotides are TGCGCCGGCTCGGACAGTTCCCAGCCCCAGCATTTT.

In this sample, this clonotype turned up a few times. The chain recombines TRBV24-1 with TRBJ2-5; 8 bases are a match to TRBD1. Germline V gene sequence: CDR1 KGHDR, CDR2 SFDVKD. The J segment lost 2 bases and the V segment lost 1 base, leaving 8 bases of the junction unmatched. The CDR3 covers 17 residues. The CDR3 reads CATSDFKRTGFQETQYF. For the CDR3, the DNA is TGTGCCACCAGTGATTTCAAAAGGACAGGGTTTCAAGAGACCCAGTACTTC.

The chain is built from TRBV7-2 and TRBJ2-1; D possibly uses TRBD1 or TRBD2 (5 bases each). Between the trimmed V and J ends, which lost 5 bases and 5 bases, there was a span of 13 bases. The CDR3 spans 14 residues. The germline CDR1 and CDR2 sequences are SGHTA and FQGNSA. The CDR3 loop is CASSPGTPNNEQFF. Here the CDR3 DNA reads TGTGCCAGCAGCCCAGGGACCCCCAACAATGAGCAGTTCTTC.

The chain links TRBV20-1 to TRBJ2-3; 11 bases map to TRBD2. CDR3 length: 17 residues. V was clipped by 3 bases and J by 5 bases; unmatched bases: 13. Germline V gene data show CDR1 as DFQATT and CDR2 as SNEGSKA (reference sequence). The CDR3 sequence is CSASVGGTSGSVDTQYF. The CDR3 coding sequence is TGCAGTGCTAGCGTCGGGGGTACTAGCGGGAGTGTAGATACGCAGTATTTT.

Sample share makes this clonotype medium-sized. CDR3 sequence reads: CASSLGRLAGDQETQYF. In DNA, the CDR3 is TGTGCCAGCAGTTTAGGACGACTAGCGGGAGACCAAGAGACCCAGTACTTC. The rearrangement joins TRBV28 to TRBJ2-5; TRBD2 aligns across 12 bases. J lost 0 bases, V lost 2 bases, and 4 bases had no gene match. Germline assignment: CDR1 MDHEN and CDR2 SYDVKM. This CDR3 has 17 residues. The full variable domain, with the rest looked up from reference TRBV28 and TRBJ2-5, is DVKVTQSSRYLVKRTGEKVFLECVQDMDHENMFWYRQDPGLGLRLIYFSYDVKMKEKGDIPEGYSVSREKKERFSLILESASTNQTSMYLCASSLGRLAGDQETQYFGPGTRLLVL.

This clonotype appeared many times. This chain uses TRBV28 with TRBJ1-2; 9 bases agree with TRBD1. This CDR3 region has 16 residues. Per germline, CDR1 MDHEN and CDR2 SYDVKM. CDR3 in DNA: TGTTTTTCAAGGGGGACAGGGCTGGAGGAATACTATGGCTACACCTTC. This translates into CFSRGTGLEEYYGYTF.

This clonotype has a count of ten or more. The chain joins TRBV20-1 to TRBJ2-3; possible D gene TRBD2, 6 bases. Germline CDR1 is DFQATT and CDR2 is SNEGSKA (reference sequence). V lost 3 bases and J lost 0, with 7 bases in between. The CDR3 consists of 13 residues. The CDR3 here is CSARGTSTDTQYF. Here the CDR3 DNA reads TGCAGTGCTAGGGGGACTAGCACAGATACGCAGTATTTT.

This clonotype was seen ten or more times. V gene TRBV24-1 combines with J gene TRBJ2-2, with 8 bases that match TRBD1. CDR1 and CDR2 from the germline V gene are KGHDR and SFDVKD. The V and J ends lost 9 bases and 2 bases, in that order; junction bases with no gene match: 7. There are 15 residues in the CDR3. The CDR3 spells CATGSRGPNTGELFF. CDR3 in DNA: TGTGCCACCGGCAGCAGGGGGCCCAACACCGGGGAGCTGTTTTTT.

This clonotype appeared many times. CDR3 region: CSVKPGQSNTEAFF. DNA for the CDR3: TGCAGCGTAAAACCGGGACAATCGAACACTGAAGCTTTCTTT. The chain combines TRBV29-1 with TRBJ1-1; perhaps TRBD1 as D (6 bases). CDR1 and CDR2 from the germline V gene are SQVTM and ANQGSEA. The CDR3 spans 14 residues. The germline V and J ends were trimmed by 6 bases and 1 base, with 15 bases remaining between them.

About this clonotype itself: With only one base between it and a far larger clone, this is likely a read error. The chain carries TRBV7-2 and TRBJ2-3; tentatively, D is TRBD1 (6 bases). The V gene's germline CDR1 is SGHTA and CDR2 FQGNSA. The CDR3 extends over 15 amino acids. The ends were cut back, 1 base at V and 5 bases at J, with 13 bases in the middle. The CDR3, as DNA: TGTGCCAGCAGCTTAGGCCCAGGGGCGGGAGATACGCAGTATTTT. Its protein is CASSLGPGAGDTQYF.

This clonotype showed up many times. The rearrangement links TRBV6-1 to TRBJ2-4; D not certain. Trimming left V 3 bases short and J 0 bases short, with 9 bases between. The CDR3 consists of 15 residues. Looked up from germline, CDR1 is MNHNS and CDR2 is SASEGT. The CDR3 loop reads CASSDRAVAKNIQYF. The CDR3 DNA reads as TGTGCCAGCAGTGACCGGGCGGTAGCCAAAAACATTCAGTACTTC.

The chain joins TRBV6-5 to TRBJ1-2, with a weak D call TRBD1 (6 bases). CDR3 length equals 14 residues. V lost 1 base and J lost 4, with 10 bases in between. From germline, CDR1 is MNHEY and CDR2 SVGAGI. The CDR3 coding sequence is TGTGCCAGCAGTTACTTCCCGGACAGCTATGGCTACACCTTC. Amino acids: CASSYFPDSYGYTF.

This clonotype was recorded at least ten times. CDR3 nucleotides: TGTGCCAGCAGCCCACTCGCGGGATTGACTGAAGCTTTCTTT. It codes for CASSPLAGLTEAFF. This chain joins TRBV7-2 and TRBJ1-1; D unresolved. Germline V lookup: CDR1 SGHTA, CDR2 FQGNSA. V was shortened by 5 bases and J by 5 bases, with 15 bases between the two germline ends. This CDR3 comprises 14 residues.

This clonotype was detected many times. The J gene is TRBJ1-2, the V gene TRBV19, with TRBD1 as a possible D gene (5 bases). The CDR3 extends over 13 amino acids. In germline, CDR1 is LNHDA, CDR2 SQIVND (reference sequence). The V end lost 9 bases, the J end lost 8 bases, and 19 bases lay between the germline ends. Here the CDR3 DNA reads TGTGCCAGCCACGTTTGGGGCGCGGAGGGCTACACCTTC. Translation gives CASHVWGAEGYTF.

In its sample, this clonotype was seen many times. J is TRBJ2-5 and V is TRBV7-3, with D hard to call. Germline-derived CDR1 and CDR2 are SGHTA and FQGTGA. This CDR3 is 13 amino acids long. The germline V and J ends were trimmed by 0 bases and 0 bases, with 2 bases remaining between them. The CDR3 spells CASSLTYQETQYF. The CDR3, as DNA: TGTGCCAGCAGCTTAACGTACCAAGAGACCCAGTACTTC.

This clonotype came up many times. This CDR3 is CAISDATNTEAFF. The CDR3 region has the DNA TGTGCCATCAGTGATGCTACGAACACTGAAGCTTTCTTT. The rearrangement uses TRBV10-3 and TRBJ1-1; no firm D call. This CDR3 has 13 amino acids. V lost 3 bases, J lost 1 base, and 6 bases lay in between. From germline, CDR1 is ENHRY and CDR2 SYGVKD.

In its sample, this clonotype was seen many times. The chain combines TRBV28 with TRBJ1-1, with 10 bases aligning to TRBD1. With V trimmed by 10 bases and J by 0 bases, 8 bases remained unmatched. Germline CDR1 reads MDHEN; CDR2 reads SYDVKM. The CDR3 is made up of 15 amino acids. CDR3 bases: TGTGCCACCGGGGGACAGGGGACCATGAACACTGAAGCTTTCTTT. It specifies CATGGQGTMNTEAFF.